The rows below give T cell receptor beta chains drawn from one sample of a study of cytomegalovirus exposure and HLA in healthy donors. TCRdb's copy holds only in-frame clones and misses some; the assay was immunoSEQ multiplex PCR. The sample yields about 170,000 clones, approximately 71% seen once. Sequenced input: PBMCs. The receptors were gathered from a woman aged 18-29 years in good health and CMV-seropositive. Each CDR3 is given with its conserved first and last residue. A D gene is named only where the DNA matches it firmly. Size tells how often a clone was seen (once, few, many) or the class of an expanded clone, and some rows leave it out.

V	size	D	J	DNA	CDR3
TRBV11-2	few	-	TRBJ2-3	TGTGCCAGCAGCTTAGATCGCACGGCAGATACGCAGTATTTT	CASSLDRTADTQYF
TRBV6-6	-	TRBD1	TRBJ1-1	TGTGCCATCGGGGGACAGCCGCAAGTAGCTTTCTTT	CAIGGQPQVAFF
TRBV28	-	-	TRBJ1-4	TGTGCCAGCAGTTTCCCCAATAATGAAAAACTGTTTTTT	CASSFPNNEKLFF
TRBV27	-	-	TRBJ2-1	TGTGCCAGCAGTTATACAGGGCAGATTATGAATGAGCAGTTCTTC	CASSYTGQIMNEQFF
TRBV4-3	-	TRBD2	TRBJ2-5	TGCGCCAGCAGCCAAGGACTAGCGGGGGGACCATTAGGGACCCAGTACTTC	CASSQGLAGGPLGTQYF
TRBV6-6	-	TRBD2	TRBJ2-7	TGTGCCAGCAGTTACTCGGGGACTAGCGGGGGCTACGAGCAGTACTTC	CASSYSGTSGGYEQYF
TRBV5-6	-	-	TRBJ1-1	TGTGCCAGCAGCTTGGTCGGGACACCGAACACTGAAGCTTTCTTT	CASSLVGTPNTEAFF
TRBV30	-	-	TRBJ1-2	TGTGCCTGGAGTGTAGGGGGATTAGGCTACACCTTC	CAWSVGGLGYTF
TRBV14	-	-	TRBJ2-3	TGTGCCAGCAGCCAAGATGGACAGATTAGCACAGATACGCAGTATTTT	CASSQDGQISTDTQYF
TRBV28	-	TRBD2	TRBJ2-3	TGTGCCAGCAGTTCGCCTCGGGGTAGCGGGGGCTCGGGCACAGATACGCAGTATTTT	CASSSPRGSGGSGTDTQYF
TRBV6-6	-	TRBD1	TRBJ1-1	TGTGCCAGCAGGACAGGGGGAGAGAACACTGAAGCTTTCTTT	CASRTGGENTEAFF
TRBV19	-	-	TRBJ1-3	TGTGCCAGTACCCTTGGGGGCTCGCCCACTGGAAACACCATATATTTT	CASTLGGSPTGNTIYF
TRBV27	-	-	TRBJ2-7	TGTGCCAGCAGCCCAGGGTTGGGGTACGAGCAGTACTTC	CASSPGLGYEQYF
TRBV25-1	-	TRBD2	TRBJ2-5	TGTGCCAGCAGTGTGGGACTAGCTGGAGAGACCCAGTACTTC	CASSVGLAGETQYF
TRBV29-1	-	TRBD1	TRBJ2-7	TGCAGCGTTGAGCTGGGACAGGTCTCCGGTTCTCCCTACGAGCAGTACTTC	CSVELGQVSGSPYEQYF
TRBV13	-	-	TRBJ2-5	TGTGCCAGCAGCGCGGGACCGCACCAAGAGACCCAGTACTTC	CASSAGPHQETQYF
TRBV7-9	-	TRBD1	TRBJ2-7	TGTGCCAGCAGCGAAGCTGCCGGGACAGGAACCTACGAGCAGTACTTC	CASSEAAGTGTYEQYF
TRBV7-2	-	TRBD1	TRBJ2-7	TGTGCCAGCAGCTTAGCGTCCGGGACAGCCACCGGCGAGCAGTACTTC	CASSLASGTATGEQYF
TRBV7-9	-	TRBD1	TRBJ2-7	TGTGCCAGCAGCGCCCGGGACAGACACTACGAGCAGTACTTC	CASSARDRHYEQYF
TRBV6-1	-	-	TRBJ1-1	TGTGCCAGCAGTGAAGACGGGTACACTGAAGCTTTCTTT	CASSEDGYTEAFF
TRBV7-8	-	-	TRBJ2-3	TGTGCCAGCACCGAGCTAGCCCCGTTAAGCACAGATACGCAGTATTTT	CASTELAPLSTDTQYF
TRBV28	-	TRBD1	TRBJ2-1	TGTGCCAGCAGTTTATACCGACAGGGGGGCAATGAGCAGTTCTTC	CASSLYRQGGNEQFF